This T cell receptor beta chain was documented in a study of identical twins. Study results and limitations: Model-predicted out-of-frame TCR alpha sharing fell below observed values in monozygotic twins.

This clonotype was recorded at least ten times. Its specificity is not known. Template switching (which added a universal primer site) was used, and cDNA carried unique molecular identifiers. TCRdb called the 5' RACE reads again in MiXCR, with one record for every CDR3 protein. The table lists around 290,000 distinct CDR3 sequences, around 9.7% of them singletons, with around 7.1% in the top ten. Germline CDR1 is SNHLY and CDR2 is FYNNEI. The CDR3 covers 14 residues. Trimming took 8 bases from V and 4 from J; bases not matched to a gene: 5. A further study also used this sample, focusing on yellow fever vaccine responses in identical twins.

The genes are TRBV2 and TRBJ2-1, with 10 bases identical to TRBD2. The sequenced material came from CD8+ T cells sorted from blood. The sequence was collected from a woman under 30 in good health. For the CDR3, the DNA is TGTGCCAGCCTAGCGGGAGCAGCTTACAATGAGCAGTTCTTC. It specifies CASLAGAAYNEQFF.